The clone carrying this T cell receptor (beta chain) has only one observation. The data stem from a study of blood T cell repertoires in COVID-19. Study background: Samples of COVID-19 (acute and convalescent) were obtained from the United States, Italy and Spain. T cells, B-cell-depleted T cells, or PBMCs supplied cDNA or gDNA.

Per the original methods: Estimation of nucleated cell counts relied on the amplification of reference gene primers. Measured with immunoSEQ multiplex PCR; TCRdb has only the in-frame clones, and not every one. D and trimming were read from the DNA, whereas the V and J calls and clone size are those reported in that table. The table shows roughly 51,000 clones, with around nine tenths occurring only once. The CDR3 is 17 amino acids. Trimming took 0 bases from V and 5 from J; bases not matched to a gene: 7. The germline V gene has CDR1 SGHKS and CDR2 YYEKEE (reference sequence). The sequenced sample consisted of peripheral blood. The sequence was collected from a man in his 70s with acute or convalescent COVID-19. The rearrangement joins TRBV5-5 to TRBJ1-6, with TRBD1 identical over 8 bases. The CDR3 reads CASSLAATGGNNSPLHF. CDR3 DNA: TGTGCCAGCAGCTTGGCCGCTACAGGGGGTAATAATTCACCCCTCCACTTT. Full variable domain (remainder filled in from reference TRBV5-5 and TRBJ1-6): DAGVTQSPTHLIKTRGQQVTLRCSPISGHKSVSWYQQVLGQGPQFIFQYYEKEERGRGNFPDRFSARQFPNYSSELNVNALLLGDSALYLCASSLAATGGNNSPLHFGNGTRLTVT.